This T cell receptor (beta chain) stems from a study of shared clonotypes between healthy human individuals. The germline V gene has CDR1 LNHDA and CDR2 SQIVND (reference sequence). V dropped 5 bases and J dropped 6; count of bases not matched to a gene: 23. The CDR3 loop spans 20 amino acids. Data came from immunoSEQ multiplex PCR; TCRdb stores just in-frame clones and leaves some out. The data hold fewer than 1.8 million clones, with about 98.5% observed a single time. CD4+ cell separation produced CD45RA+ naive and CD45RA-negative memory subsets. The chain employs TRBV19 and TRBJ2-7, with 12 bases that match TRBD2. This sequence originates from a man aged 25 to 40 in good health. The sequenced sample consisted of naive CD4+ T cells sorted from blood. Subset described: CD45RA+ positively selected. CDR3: CASSSRTRDRDGLAGTEQYF. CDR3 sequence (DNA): TGTGCCAGTAGTTCCCGGACCCGGGACAGGGACGGACTAGCGGGAACCGAGCAGTACTTC.